These 5 T cell receptor beta chains came from one sample sequenced in a study of blood T cell repertoires in COVID-19 (dated by TCRdb to between 2020 and 2021). Library generation was performed with the immunoSEQ multiplex PCR assay. This is the immuneACCESS table as TCRdb keeps it, with only in-frame sequences that have V and J called. A part of the clones is gone; compared with another copy, unresolved V genes explain less than half, and the rest is unexplained. This sample is represented by under 200,000 clones; about 89% of them were singletons. 6.5% to 9.5% of the sample belongs to the ten largest clones. The sequencing sample was made of PBMCs or T cells enriched from blood (not recorded which). The receptors originated from a woman aged 18-30 years who had recovered from COVID-19.

This chain connects TRBV19 to TRBJ1-1; 7 bases agree with TRBD1. CDR1 is LNHDA and CDR2 is SQIVND in the germline V gene (reference sequence). After removal of 3 bases from V and 7 bases from J, the junction contained 5 bases not matched to a gene. CDR3 size: 13 residues. The CDR3 sequence is CASSIEGADEAFF. The CDR3 DNA is TGTGCCAGTAGTATTGAGGGGGCCGATGAAGCTTTCTTT. Full variable domain (missing parts from reference TRBV19 and TRBJ1-1): DGGITQSPKYLFRKEGQNVTLSCEQNLNHDAMYWYRQDPGQGLRLIYYSQIVNDFQKGDIAEGYSVSREKKESFPLTVTSAQKNPTAFYLCASSIEGADEAFFGQGTRLTVV.

The V and J genes are TRBV7-9 and TRBJ2-7; the D gene is possibly TRBD1 (5 bases). V lost 5 bases and J 4 bases, leaving 18 bases between the germline ends. Germline CDR1 is SEHNR and CDR2 is FQNEAQ (reference sequence). This CDR3 comprises 15 residues. CDR3 sequence reads: CASSTHRSWGYEQYF. In DNA form, the CDR3 reads TGTGCCAGCAGCACCCACAGGTCATGGGGATACGAGCAGTACTTC.

This clone occurred once. V is TRBV7-6 and J is TRBJ1-5; 7 nucleotides agree with TRBD1. This CDR3 is built from 17 residues. Germline lookup yields CDR1 SGHVS and CDR2 FNYEAQ. Trimming took 2 bases from V and 2 from J; bases not matched to a gene: 9. Here the CDR3 reads CASSLRPTGVGNQPQHF. The DNA of the CDR3 is TGTGCCAGCAGCTTACGGCCAACAGGGGTAGGCAATCAGCCCCAGCATTTT.

V and J are TRBV10-3 and TRBJ2-3, with D maybe TRBD2 (7 bases). CDR3 size: 15 residues. From germline, CDR1 is ENHRY and CDR2 SYGVKD. Trimming pared 3 bases from V and 2 bases from J, leaving 12 bases between. CDR3 DNA: TGTGCCATCAGTGAACTTGGGGGGGCCACAGATACGCAGTATTTT. It translates to CAISELGGATDTQYF.

The rearrangement joins TRBV5-4 to TRBJ1-1; 10 nucleotides align to TRBD1. The CDR3 is made up of 16 amino acids. V lost 4 bases, J lost 0 bases, and 6 bases stayed unmatched. CDR1 and CDR2 from the germline V gene are SGHNT and YYREEE (reference sequence). The CDR3 DNA reads TGTGCCAGCAGCGTGGGACAGGGGATAATGAACACTGAAGCTTTCTTT. This codes for CASSVGQGIMNTEAFF.